Listed below are T cell receptor beta chains from one sample, sequenced in a study of beta chain features in type 1 diabetes. Libraries were prepared by immunoSEQ multiplex PCR; TCRdb keeps only in-frame clonotypes and omits some of them. This table holds some 44,000 clones, over 50% found once. The sample consisted of Tregs from blood. The origin of the receptors is a woman younger than 35 in good health. CDR3s include the opening cysteine and the closing phenylalanine or tryptophan. Each record gives: V gene, J gene, CDR3 protein.

TRBV14	TRBJ1-2	CASSRLNYGYTF
TRBV4-1	TRBJ1-6	CASSPRDRGLFDSPLHF
TRBV20-1	TRBJ2-3	CSAPTRDTQYF
TRBV29-1	TRBJ2-5	CSVDLGPGRETQYF
TRBV2	TRBJ2-1	CASRRDLGLARRYNEQFF
TRBV5-1	NA	CASSPLGGGGNEQYF
TRBV5-1	TRBJ2-3	CASSSNHDRGGGTDTQYF
TRBV7-9	TRBJ2-3	CASTTSGSGDTQYF
TRBV27	TRBJ2-1	CASSWALSYNEQFF
TRBV7-9	TRBJ2-7	CASSPTSGSYEQYF
TRBV10-3	TRBJ2-7	CATWSGQGVAYEQYF
TRBV5-4	TRBJ1-1	CASAPNRMNTEAFF
TRBV19	TRBJ1-1	CASSMPFLGRGHVEAFF
TRBV19	TRBJ1-5	CASSSYQGAGNQPQHF
TRBV29-1	TRBJ2-7	CSVEDGAANTPYF
TRBV18	TRBJ1-5	CASSPATDQPQHF
TRBV5-1	TRBJ1-2	CASSPDRGGYTF
TRBV7-8	TRBJ2-6	CASSLTGPGANVLTF
TRBV28	TRBJ2-6	CASSFILSGANVLTF
TRBV4-3	TRBJ2-1	CASSQGQGRLDEQFF
TRBV19	TRBJ2-1	CASSIRTSGFTGQFF
TRBV14	TRBJ1-1	CASSQGLRTEAFF
TRBV7-2	TRBJ2-7	CASGTASYEQYF
TRBV5-6	TRBJ2-3	CASSVYLGAWADTQYF
TRBV6-6	TRBJ2-5	CASSTSKETQYF
TRBV27	TRBJ2-7	CASRRQGSTYEQYF
TRBV18	TRBJ1-2	CASSPRQGQQGYTF
TRBV19	TRBJ2-5	CASSPQIRETQYF
TRBV6-5	TRBJ1-2	CASRTGLYGYTF